One and the same sample provided the 20 T cell receptor beta chains below, sequenced in a study of Ad26.COV2.S vaccination and SARS-CoV-2 variants. Indicated treatment: some 19 received Ad26.COV2.S at low or high dose, single or two shots; roughly 5 received placebo; per-sample allocation not given. Material that was analyzed had been drawn on day 63 after the first vaccine or placebo injection. The data were produced by immunoSEQ multiplex PCR, yet TCRdb's version contains in-frame clones alone and is incomplete. The table records some 480,000 clones, roughly 87% of them present only once. Sequencing was performed on peripheral blood, taken in a trial of Ad26.COV2.S vaccine versus placebo. These receptors were taken from a person aged 18 to 59 who received the Ad26.COV2.S COVID-19 vaccine or a placebo.

The chain recombines TRBV3-1 (or the pseudogene TRBV3-2) with TRBJ2-7, with D hard to call. This CDR3 is 11 amino acids long. Trimming removed 1 base at V and 6 bases at J, with 4 bases between. From germline, CDR1 is LGHDT and CDR2 YNNKEL (reference sequence). The CDR3 loop reads CASSQGIEQYF. Here the CDR3 DNA reads TGTGCCAGCAGCCAAGGCATCGAGCAGTACTTC.

V is TRBV28 and J is TRBJ1-1; D possibly corresponds to TRBD1 (6 bases). The CDR3 covers 14 residues. Germline V gene data show CDR1 as MDHEN and CDR2 as SYDVKM. Trimming removed 6 bases at V and 3 bases at J, with 14 bases between. CDR3 residues: CASRIRGRDTEAFF. The CDR3 region has the DNA TGTGCCAGCAGGATCAGGGGACGGGACACTGAAGCTTTCTTT. Variable domain in full (rest from reference TRBV28 and TRBJ1-1): DVKVTQSSRYLVKRTGEKVFLECVQDMDHENMFWYRQDPGLGLRLIYFSYDVKMKEKGDIPEGYSVSREKKERFSLILESASTNQTSMYLCASRIRGRDTEAFFGQGTRLTVV.

The V gene is TRBV7-2, the J gene TRBJ2-5; 8 bases line up with TRBD2. The CDR3 is made up of 16 amino acids. Germline CDR1 is SGHTA and CDR2 is FQGNSA. The J segment lost 5 bases and the V segment lost 1 base, leaving 9 bases of the junction unmatched. CDR3 loop: CASSLGERERYETQYF. CDR3 DNA sequence: TGTGCCAGCAGCTTAGGCGAGCGGGAGCGATATGAGACCCAGTACTTC.

J is TRBJ1-5 and V is TRBV19, with D tentatively TRBD1 (5 bases). Trimming shortened V by 6 bases and J by 1 base, and 13 bases separated the two germline ends. The CDR3 is 15 amino acids. Germline CDR1 and CDR2: LNHDA and SQIVND (reference sequence). The CDR3 DNA reads TGTGCCAGTAGCAAACAGGTGTGGAGCAATCAGCCCCAGCATTTT. It encodes CASSKQVWSNQPQHF.

This chain connects TRBV10-1 to TRBJ2-2; no reliable D call. The ends were cut back, 0 bases at V and 0 bases at J, with 5 bases in the middle. This CDR3 is built from 15 residues. Germline CDR1 is WNHNN and CDR2 is SYGVQD (reference sequence). CDR3 bases: TGCGCCAGCAGTGAGTCGAACCCGAACACCGGGGAGCTGTTTTTT. Protein sequence: CASSESNPNTGELFF.

There are many counts of this clone. V and J are TRBV6-1 and TRBJ1-6; 8 nucleotides align to TRBD1. The CDR3 runs 16 residues. CDR1 and CDR2 (germline): MNHNS, SASEGT. Trimming took 4 bases from V and 9 from J; bases not matched to a gene: 11. CDR3 sequence reads: CASSGGRDRSSSPLHF. CDR3 DNA sequence: TGTGCCAGCAGTGGTGGCCGGGACAGGAGTAGTTCACCCCTCCACTTT.

The V gene is TRBV15, the J gene TRBJ1-3; D might be TRBD1 (5 bases). The CDR3 is 14 residues long. Trimming removed 0 bases from V and 8 bases from J, with 11 bases in between. Germline V gene data show CDR1 as LNHNV and CDR2 as YYDKDF (reference sequence). The CDR3 region is CATSRDRALHTIYF. The CDR3 region has the DNA TGTGCCACCAGCAGAGACAGGGCCCTCCACACCATATATTTT. The variable domain in full, with the rest retrieved from reference TRBV15 and TRBJ1-3, is DAMVIQNPRYQVTQFGKPVTLSCSQTLNHNVMYWYQQKSSQAPKLLFHYYDKDFNNEADTPDNFQSRRPNTSFCFLDIRSPGLGDTAMYLCATSRDRALHTIYFGEGSWLTVV.

The chain carries TRBV28 and TRBJ2-4; D might be TRBD2 (6 bases). The CDR3 has 16 amino acids. V shed 2 bases and J shed 1 base, with 12 bases lying between them. The germline V gene encodes CDR1 MDHEN and CDR2 SYDVKM. CDR3: CASSLSAAGAKNIQYF. The CDR3 DNA reads TGTGCCAGCAGTTTAAGCGCCGCGGGGGCCAAAAACATTCAGTACTTC.

The J gene is TRBJ2-7, the V gene TRBV28; 8 nucleotides match TRBD1. The V segment lost 5 bases and the J segment 4 bases; nucleotides outside the gene matches: 7. The CDR3 runs to 14 residues. Germline lookup yields CDR1 MDHEN and CDR2 SYDVKM. The CDR3 coding sequence is TGTGCCAGCAGTCCCGCCACAGGGGGGTACGAGCAGTACTTC. Translated, it gives CASSPATGGYEQYF. The whole variable domain, remainder taken from reference TRBV28 and TRBJ2-7, is DVKVTQSSRYLVKRTGEKVFLECVQDMDHENMFWYRQDPGLGLRLIYFSYDVKMKEKGDIPEGYSVSREKKERFSLILESASTNQTSMYLCASSPATGGYEQYFGPGTRLTVT.

The chain couples TRBV5-6 to TRBJ2-1; D possibly corresponds to TRBD2 (6 bases). This CDR3 comprises 15 residues. Trimming stripped 0 bases from V and 6 bases from J, with 13 bases between. Germline CDR1 SGHDT, CDR2 YYEEEE. The CDR3 coding sequence is TGTGCCAGCAGCTTGGTTGGGCGGGATATCAATGAGCAGTTCTTC. This translates into CASSLVGRDINEQFF.

The chain carries TRBV3-1 (or the pseudogene TRBV3-2) and TRBJ1-1; TRBD1 agrees at 9 bases. V lost 4 bases and J lost 10; bases outside the gene matches: 16. From germline, CDR1 is LGHDT and CDR2 YNNKEL (reference sequence). The CDR3 length is 16 residues. The CDR3 here is CASSPYGQGTTGGAFF. Here the CDR3 DNA reads TGTGCCAGCAGCCCCTACGGACAGGGGACCACCGGGGGAGCTTTCTTT.

CDR3 protein: CASSTPGPVQYF. The DNA of the CDR3 is TGTGCCAGCAGCACTCCGGGACCGGTTCAGTATTTT. J is TRBJ2-3 and V is TRBV7-2, with D perhaps assigned TRBD1 or TRBD2 (5 bases each). Germline assignment: CDR1 SGHTA and CDR2 FQGNSA. Trimming shortened V by 5 bases and J by 12 bases, and 15 bases separated the two germline ends. This CDR3 is 12 amino acids long.

V and J are TRBV6-5 and TRBJ2-1; 12 bases map to TRBD2. Germline V gene data show CDR1 as MNHEY and CDR2 as SVGAGI. Trimming cost V 6 bases and J 8 bases; bases outside gene matches: 5. The CDR3 length is 14 residues. Here the CDR3 DNA reads TGTGCCAGCAGCCTAGCGGGAGGGGGGTATGAGCAGTTCTTC. Its translation: CASSLAGGGYEQFF.

The V call is TRBV15, the J call TRBJ2-7, with D tentatively TRBD2 (6 bases). Germline loops: CDR1 LNHNV, CDR2 YYDKDF (reference sequence). The CDR3 has 13 amino acids. The V end was cut by 0 bases, the J end by 6 bases, with 9 bases between. CDR3 in amino acids: CATSRERGGEQYF. The CDR3 coding sequence is TGTGCCACCAGCAGAGAACGGGGAGGCGAGCAGTACTTC.

The chain has TRBV25-1 and TRBJ1-1, with a weak D call TRBD1 (5 bases). V was cut by 6 bases and J by 0 bases, with 8 bases left in between. CDR1 is MGHDK, CDR2 SYGVNS, per germline. The CDR3 runs to 13 residues. The CDR3 DNA sequence: TGTGCCAGCAGGTGGGGCGTGAACACTGAAGCTTTCTTT. Amino acid sequence: CASRWGVNTEAFF.

This sequence joins TRBV27 and TRBJ1-2; 8 bases line up with TRBD1. The germline CDR1 and CDR2 sequences are MNHEY and SMNVEV (reference sequence). Unmatched junction bases numbered 9, after V lost 5 bases and J lost 7 bases. There are 14 residues in the CDR3. CDR3 sequence: CASSPPGGAGGYTF. The CDR3 DNA reads as TGTGCCAGCAGTCCCCCAGGGGGCGCGGGTGGCTACACCTTC.

The V and J genes are TRBV5-4 and TRBJ1-6; the D gene is possibly TRBD1 (5 bases). The CDR3 is 12 residues long. Trimming stripped 2 bases from V and 10 bases from J, with 7 bases between. Germline values: CDR1 SGHNT, CDR2 YYREEE (reference sequence). CDR3 nucleotide sequence: TGTGCCAGCAGCTTACAGGACTCACCCCTCCACTTT. It yields the protein CASSLQDSPLHF.

The chain employs TRBV3-1 (or the pseudogene TRBV3-2) and TRBJ2-1, with TRBD2 matching 7 bases. V shed 7 bases and J 7 bases; nucleotides not matched to a gene: 16. CDR1 is LGHDT and CDR2 is YNNKEL in the germline V gene (reference sequence). CDR3 length: 16 amino acids. CDR3: CASTPGLVGDVNEQFF. CDR3 DNA sequence: TGTGCCAGCACCCCCGGACTAGTGGGGGATGTGAATGAGCAGTTCTTC.

V usage is TRBV6-1 and J usage is TRBJ2-1; no clear D gene. CDR1 and CDR2 (germline): MNHNS, SASEGT. CDR3 length: 12 amino acids. Trimming cost V 1 base and J 11 bases, with 9 bases left between them. This CDR3 is CASSEVGNQQFF. For the CDR3, the DNA is TGTGCCAGCAGTGAAGTTGGCAACCAGCAGTTCTTC.

The chain carries TRBV7-9 and TRBJ2-3; 8 bases are shared with TRBD1. The CDR3 length is 14 residues. The ends lost 6 bases at V and 6 bases at J; junction bases unmatched: 8. Germline V gene data show CDR1 as SEHNR and CDR2 as FQNEAQ (reference sequence). This CDR3 reads CASRPPQGADTQYF. In nucleotides, the CDR3 is TGTGCCAGCAGACCACCTCAGGGGGCGGATACGCAGTATTTT. Filled out from reference TRBV7-9 and TRBJ2-3, the complete variable domain reads DTGVSQNPRHKITKRGQNVTFRCDPISEHNRLYWYRQTLGQGPEFLTYFQNEAQLEKSRLLSDRFSAERPKGSFSTLEIQRTEQGDSAMYLCASRPPQGADTQYFGPGTRLTVL.